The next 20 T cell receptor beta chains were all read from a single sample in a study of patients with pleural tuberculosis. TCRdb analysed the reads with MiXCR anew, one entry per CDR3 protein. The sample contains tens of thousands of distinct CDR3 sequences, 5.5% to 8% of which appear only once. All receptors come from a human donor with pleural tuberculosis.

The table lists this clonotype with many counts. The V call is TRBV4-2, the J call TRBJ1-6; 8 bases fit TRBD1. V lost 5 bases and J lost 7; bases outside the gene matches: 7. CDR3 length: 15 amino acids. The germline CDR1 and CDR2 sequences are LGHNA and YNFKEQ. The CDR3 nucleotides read TGTGCCAGCAGCACTGGACAGGGACGGAATTCACCCCTCCACTTT. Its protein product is CASSTGQGRNSPLHF.

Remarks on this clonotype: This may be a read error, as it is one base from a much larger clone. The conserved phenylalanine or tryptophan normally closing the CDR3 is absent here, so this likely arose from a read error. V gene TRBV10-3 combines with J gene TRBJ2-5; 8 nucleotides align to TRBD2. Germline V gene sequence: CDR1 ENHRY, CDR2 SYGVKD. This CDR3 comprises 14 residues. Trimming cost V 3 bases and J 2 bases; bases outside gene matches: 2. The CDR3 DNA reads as TGTGCCATCAGTGATTCTAGCGGGCAAGAGACCCAGTACCTC. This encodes CAISDSSGQETQYL.

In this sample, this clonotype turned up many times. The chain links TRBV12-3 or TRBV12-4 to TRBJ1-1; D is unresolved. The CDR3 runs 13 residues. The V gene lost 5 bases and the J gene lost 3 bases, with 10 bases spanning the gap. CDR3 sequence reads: CASSVVDYTEAFF. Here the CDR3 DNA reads TGTGCCAGCAGTGTAGTTGATTACACTGAAGCTTTCTTT.

The DNA of the CDR3 is TGTGCCAGCAGTCCAATCCGAGTTGTTCAGTATTTT. This gives the protein CASSPIRVVQYF. This chain uses TRBV11-2 with TRBJ2-3; the D is unclear. Trimming stripped 6 bases from V and 12 bases from J, with 16 bases between. This CDR3 spans 12 amino acids. Germline loops: CDR1 SGHAT, CDR2 FQNNGV.

The CDR3 region is CASSLDHDRAYEQYF. For the CDR3, the DNA is TGTGCCAGCAGCTTGGACCACGACAGGGCCTACGAGCAGTACTTC. This rearrangement joins TRBV5-4 to TRBJ2-7; 7 nucleotides line up with TRBD1. CDR1 is SGHNT and CDR2 is YYREEE in the germline V gene (reference sequence). CDR3 length: 15 residues. V trimming: 0 bases; J trimming: 2 bases; junction bases outside the gene matches: 5.

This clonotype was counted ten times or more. The CDR3 nucleotides read TGTGCCATAAGTCCCGGGACAGGCTACTATGGCTACACCTTC. The encoded protein is CAISPGTGYYGYTF. This chain uses TRBV19 with TRBJ1-2; TRBD1 matches 8 bases. Germline assignment: CDR1 LNHDA and CDR2 SQIVND (reference sequence). CDR3 length: 14 amino acids. The J segment lost 3 bases and the V segment lost 10 bases, leaving 10 bases of the junction unmatched.

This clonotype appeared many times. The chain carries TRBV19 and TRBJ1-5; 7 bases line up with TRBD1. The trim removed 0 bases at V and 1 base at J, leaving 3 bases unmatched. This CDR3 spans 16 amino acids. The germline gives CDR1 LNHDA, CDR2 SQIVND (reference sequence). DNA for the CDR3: TGTGCCAGTAGTATAGACAACAGGGGAAGCAATCAGCCCCAGCATTTT. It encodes CASSIDNRGSNQPQHF.

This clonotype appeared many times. Here the CDR3 reads CASSTGTGLYEQYF. The CDR3 DNA reads as TGTGCCAGCAGTACCGGGACAGGACTATACGAGCAGTACTTC. The chain couples TRBV27 to TRBJ2-7, with 8 bases matching TRBD1. Germline V CDR1 and CDR2: MNHEY, SMNVEV (reference sequence). The CDR3 has 14 residues. Losses at the gene ends were 5 bases for V and 4 bases for J; bases not matched to a gene: 7.

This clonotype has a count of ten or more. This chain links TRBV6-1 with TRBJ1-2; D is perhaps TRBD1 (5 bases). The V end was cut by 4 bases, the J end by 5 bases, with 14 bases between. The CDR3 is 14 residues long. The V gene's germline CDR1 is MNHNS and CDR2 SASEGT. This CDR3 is CASSVRGDKYGYTF. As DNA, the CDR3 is TGTGCCAGCAGTGTTCGGGGGGATAAGTATGGCTACACCTTC.

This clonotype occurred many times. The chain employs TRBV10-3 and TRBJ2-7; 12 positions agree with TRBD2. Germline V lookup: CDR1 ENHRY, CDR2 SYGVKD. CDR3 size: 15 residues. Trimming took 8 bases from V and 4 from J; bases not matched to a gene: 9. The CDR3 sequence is CAIDPRLAGEYEQYV. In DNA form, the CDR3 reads TGTGCCATCGACCCAAGACTAGCGGGAGAGTACGAGCAGTACGTC.

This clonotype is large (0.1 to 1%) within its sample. The CDR3 bases are TGTGCCAGCAGTTTATCCGGGGGACAGGGGAGCAATCAGCCCCAGCATTTT. Translation gives CASSLSGGQGSNQPQHF. The chain has TRBV27 and TRBJ1-5; 10 bases agree with TRBD1. This CDR3 is built from 17 residues. Losses at the gene ends were 0 bases for V and 1 base for J; bases not matched to a gene: 3. Germline V gives CDR1 MNHEY, CDR2 SMNVEV (reference sequence).

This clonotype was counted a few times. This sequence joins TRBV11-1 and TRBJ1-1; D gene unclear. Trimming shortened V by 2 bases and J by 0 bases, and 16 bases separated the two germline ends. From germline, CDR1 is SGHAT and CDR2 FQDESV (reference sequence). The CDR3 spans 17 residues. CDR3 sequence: CASSLLPGGVMNTEAFF. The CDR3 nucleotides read TGTGCCAGCAGCTTACTCCCAGGTGGGGTGATGAACACTGAAGCTTTCTTT.

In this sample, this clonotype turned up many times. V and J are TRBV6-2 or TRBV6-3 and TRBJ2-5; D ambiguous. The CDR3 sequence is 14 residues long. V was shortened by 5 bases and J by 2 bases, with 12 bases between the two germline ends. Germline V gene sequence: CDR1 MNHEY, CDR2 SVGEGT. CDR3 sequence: CASSHDSGQETQYF. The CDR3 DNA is TGTGCCAGCAGTCACGACTCCGGGCAAGAGACCCAGTACTTC.

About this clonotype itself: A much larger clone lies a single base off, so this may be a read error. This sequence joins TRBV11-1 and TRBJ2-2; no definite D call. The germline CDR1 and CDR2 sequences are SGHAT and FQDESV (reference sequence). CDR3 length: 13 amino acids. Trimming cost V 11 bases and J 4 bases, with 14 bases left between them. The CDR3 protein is CAQLGRGTGELFF. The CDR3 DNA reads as TGTGCCCAGCTTGGCAGAGGCACCGGGGAGCTGTTTTTT. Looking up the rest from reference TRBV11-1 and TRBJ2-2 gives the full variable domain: EAEVAQSPRYKITEKSQAVAFWCDPISGHATLYWYRQILGQGPELLVQFQDESVVDDSQLPKDRFSAERLKGVDSTLKIQPAELGDSAMYLCAQLGRGTGELFFGEGSRLTVL.

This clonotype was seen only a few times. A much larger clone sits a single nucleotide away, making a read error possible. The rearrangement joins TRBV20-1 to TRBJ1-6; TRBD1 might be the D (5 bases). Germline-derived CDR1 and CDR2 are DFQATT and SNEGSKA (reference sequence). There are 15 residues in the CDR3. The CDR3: CSARLAGTDNPPLHF. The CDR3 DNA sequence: TGCAGTGCTAGACTCGCCGGGACTGATAATCCACCCCTCCACTTT.

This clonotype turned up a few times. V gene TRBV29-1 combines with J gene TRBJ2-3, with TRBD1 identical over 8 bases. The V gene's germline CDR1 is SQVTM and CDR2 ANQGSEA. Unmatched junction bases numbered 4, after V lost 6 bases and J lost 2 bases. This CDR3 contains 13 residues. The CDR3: CSVRQGNTDTQYF. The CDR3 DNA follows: TGCAGCGTAAGACAGGGGAACACAGATACGCAGTATTTT.

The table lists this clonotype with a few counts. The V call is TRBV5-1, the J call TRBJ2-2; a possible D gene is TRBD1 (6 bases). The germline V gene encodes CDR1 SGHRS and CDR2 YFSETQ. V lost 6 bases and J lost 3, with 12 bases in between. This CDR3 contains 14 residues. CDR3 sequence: CASNMDRYTGELFF. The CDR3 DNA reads TGCGCCAGCAATATGGACAGATACACCGGGGAGCTGTTTTTT.

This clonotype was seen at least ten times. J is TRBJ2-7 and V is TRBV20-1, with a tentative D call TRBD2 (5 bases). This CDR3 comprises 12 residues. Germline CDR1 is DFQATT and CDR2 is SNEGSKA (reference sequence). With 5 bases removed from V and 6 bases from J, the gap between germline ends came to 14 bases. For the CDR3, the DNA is TGCAGTGCTTTAGCGAACCGTCGCGAGCAGTACTTC. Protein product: CSALANRREQYF.

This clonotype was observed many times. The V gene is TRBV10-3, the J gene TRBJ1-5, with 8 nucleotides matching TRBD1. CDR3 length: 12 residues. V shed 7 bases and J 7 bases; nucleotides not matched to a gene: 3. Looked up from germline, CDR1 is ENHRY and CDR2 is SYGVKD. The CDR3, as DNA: TGTGCCATCAAGGACAGGGACCAGCCCCAGCATTTT. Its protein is CAIKDRDQPQHF.

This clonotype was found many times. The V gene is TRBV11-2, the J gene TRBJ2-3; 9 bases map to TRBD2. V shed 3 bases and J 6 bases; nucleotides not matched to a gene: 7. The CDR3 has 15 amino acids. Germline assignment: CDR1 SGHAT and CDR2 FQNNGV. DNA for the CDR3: TGTGCCAGCAGCTTCTTGTTAGCGGGAGCGGATACGCAGTATTTT. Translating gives CASSFLLAGADTQYF. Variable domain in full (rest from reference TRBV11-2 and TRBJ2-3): EAGVAQSPRYKIIEKRQSVAFWCNPISGHATLYWYQQILGQGPKLLIQFQNNGVVDDSQLPKDRFSAERLKGVDSTLKIQPAKLEDSAVYLCASSFLLAGADTQYFGPGTRLTVL.